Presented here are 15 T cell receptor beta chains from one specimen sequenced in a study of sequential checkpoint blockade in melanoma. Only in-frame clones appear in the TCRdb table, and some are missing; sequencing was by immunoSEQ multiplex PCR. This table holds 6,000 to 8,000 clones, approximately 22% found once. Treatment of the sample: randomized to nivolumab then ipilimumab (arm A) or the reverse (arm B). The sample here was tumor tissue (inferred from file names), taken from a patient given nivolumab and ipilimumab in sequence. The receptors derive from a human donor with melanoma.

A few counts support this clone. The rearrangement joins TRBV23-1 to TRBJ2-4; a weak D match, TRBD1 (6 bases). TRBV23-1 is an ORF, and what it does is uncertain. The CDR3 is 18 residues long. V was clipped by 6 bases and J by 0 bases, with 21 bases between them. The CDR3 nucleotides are TGCGCCAGCAGCCAAGATCTTGGATGGGGGCTAGCCAAAAACATTCAGTACTTC. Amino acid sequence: CASSQDLGWGLAKNIQYF.

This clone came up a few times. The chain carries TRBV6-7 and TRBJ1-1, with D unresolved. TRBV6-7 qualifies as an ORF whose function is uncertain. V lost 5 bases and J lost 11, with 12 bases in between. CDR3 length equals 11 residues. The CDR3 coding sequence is TGTGCCAGCAGTGACGGTGTGTCTGCTTTCTTT. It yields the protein CASSDGVSAFF.

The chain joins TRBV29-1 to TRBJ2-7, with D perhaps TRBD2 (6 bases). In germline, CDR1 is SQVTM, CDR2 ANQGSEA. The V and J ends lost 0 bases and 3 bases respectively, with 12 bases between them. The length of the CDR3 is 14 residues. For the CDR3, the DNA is TGCAGCGTTGAAGAAGGACGGGAGAACTACGAGCAGTACTTC. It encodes CSVEEGRENYEQYF.

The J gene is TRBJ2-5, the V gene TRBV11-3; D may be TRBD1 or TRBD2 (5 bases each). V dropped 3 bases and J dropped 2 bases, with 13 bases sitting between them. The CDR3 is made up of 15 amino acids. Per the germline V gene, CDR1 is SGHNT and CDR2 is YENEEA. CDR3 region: CASSLWDGEQETQYF. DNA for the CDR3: TGTGCCAGCAGCTTGTGGGACGGGGAGCAAGAGACCCAGTACTTC.

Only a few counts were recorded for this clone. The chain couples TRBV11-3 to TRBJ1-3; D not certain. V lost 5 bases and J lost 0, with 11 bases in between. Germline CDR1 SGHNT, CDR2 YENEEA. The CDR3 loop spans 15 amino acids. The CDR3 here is CASSPSPGSGNTIYF. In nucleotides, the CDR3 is TGTGCCAGCAGCCCATCACCAGGCTCTGGAAACACCATATATTTT.

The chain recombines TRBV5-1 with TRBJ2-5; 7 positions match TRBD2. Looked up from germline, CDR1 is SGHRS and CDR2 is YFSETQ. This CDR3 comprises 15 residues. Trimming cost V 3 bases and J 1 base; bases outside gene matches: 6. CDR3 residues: CASSSAGEPQETQYF. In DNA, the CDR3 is TGCGCCAGCAGCTCTGCGGGGGAACCCCAAGAGACCCAGTACTTC.

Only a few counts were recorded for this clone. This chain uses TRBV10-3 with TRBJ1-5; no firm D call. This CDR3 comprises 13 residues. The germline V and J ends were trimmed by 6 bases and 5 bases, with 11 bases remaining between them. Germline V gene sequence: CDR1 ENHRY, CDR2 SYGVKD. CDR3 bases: TGTGCCATCAGCCCCACGGAAGATCAGCCCCAGCATTTT. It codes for CAISPTEDQPQHF.

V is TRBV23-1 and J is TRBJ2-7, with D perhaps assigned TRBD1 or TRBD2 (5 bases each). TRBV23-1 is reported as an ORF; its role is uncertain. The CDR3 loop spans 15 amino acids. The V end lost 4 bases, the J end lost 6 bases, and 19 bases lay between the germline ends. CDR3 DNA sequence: TGCGCCAGCAGTCCCCTGGGACGCGGAACCTTCGAGCAGTACTTC. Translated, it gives CASSPLGRGTFEQYF.

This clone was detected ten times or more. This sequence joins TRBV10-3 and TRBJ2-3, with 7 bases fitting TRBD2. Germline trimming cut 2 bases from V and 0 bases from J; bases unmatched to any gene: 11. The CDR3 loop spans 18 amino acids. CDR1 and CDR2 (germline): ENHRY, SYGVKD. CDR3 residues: CAISELAFAGESTDTQYF. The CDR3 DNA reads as TGTGCCATCAGTGAGCTGGCCTTCGCGGGGGAGAGCACAGATACGCAGTATTTT.

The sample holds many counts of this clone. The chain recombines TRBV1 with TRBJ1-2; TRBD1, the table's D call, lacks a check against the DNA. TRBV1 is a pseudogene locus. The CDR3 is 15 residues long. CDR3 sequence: CASSPNLGQGFGYTF. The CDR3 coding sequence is TGCGCCAGCAGCCCAAATCTTGGACAGGGATTTGGCTACACCTTC.

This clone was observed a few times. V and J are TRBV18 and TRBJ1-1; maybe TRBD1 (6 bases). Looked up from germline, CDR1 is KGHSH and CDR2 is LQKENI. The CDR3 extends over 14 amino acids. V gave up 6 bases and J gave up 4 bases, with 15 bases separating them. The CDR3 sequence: CASSYAPGVTEAFF. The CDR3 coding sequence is TGTGCCAGCTCCTACGCCCCAGGGGTCACTGAAGCTTTCTTT.

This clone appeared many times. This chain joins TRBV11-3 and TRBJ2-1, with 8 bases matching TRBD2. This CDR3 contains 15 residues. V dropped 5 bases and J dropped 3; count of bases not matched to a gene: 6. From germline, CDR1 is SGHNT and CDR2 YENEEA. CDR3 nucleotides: TGTGCCAGCAGCCCAATAGCGGGGCACTACAATGAGCAGTTCTTC. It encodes CASSPIAGHYNEQFF.

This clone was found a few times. The CDR3, as DNA: TGTGCCTGGAGTCGGGGGGGAGGAGAGCAGTACTTC. Translated, it gives CAWSRGGGEQYF. The chain is built from TRBV30 and TRBJ2-7, with 8 nucleotides matching TRBD2. The junction had 4 bases not matched to a gene; V was cut back by 2 bases and J by 7 bases. The CDR3 extends over 12 amino acids. Germline CDR1 reads GTSNPN; CDR2 reads SVGIG (reference sequence).

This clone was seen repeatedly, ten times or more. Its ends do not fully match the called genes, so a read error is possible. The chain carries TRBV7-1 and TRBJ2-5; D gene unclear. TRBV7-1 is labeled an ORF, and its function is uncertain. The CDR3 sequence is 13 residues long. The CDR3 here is CASSLVGQETQYF. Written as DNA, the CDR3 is TGTGCTAGCAGCTTAGTCGGACAAGAGACCCAGTACTTC.

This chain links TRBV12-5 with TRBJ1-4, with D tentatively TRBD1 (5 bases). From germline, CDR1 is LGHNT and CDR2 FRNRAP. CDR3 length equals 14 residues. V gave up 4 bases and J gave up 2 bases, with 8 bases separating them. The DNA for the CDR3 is TGTGCTAGTGGTTACGACAGTACTAATGAAAAACTGTTTTTT. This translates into CASGYDSTNEKLFF. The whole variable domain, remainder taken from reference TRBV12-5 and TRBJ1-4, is DARVTQTPRHKVTEMGQEVTMRCQPILGHNTVFWYRQTMMQGLELLAYFRNRAPLDDSGMPKDRFSAEMPDATLATLKIQPSEPRDSAVYFCASGYDSTNEKLFFGSGTQLSVL.